The clone carrying this T cell receptor (beta chain) was observed many times. Its antigen is still unknown. This record comes from a study of human T cells and chemical hapten exposure. Study details: A 2 cm by 2 cm inner upper arm patch received 2% DPC for sensitization. After 6 days, upper back 0.01% DPC patch tests were scored. Study-level results: Unchanged with DPC sensitization were TCRs above 1 in 1000 frequency. Counts of expanded TCRs at PT1 were positively correlated with patch test score.

The time point: patch test 3, about 24 weeks after DPC sensitization. The treatment denotes: therapeutic diphenylcyclopropenone sensitization with weekly scalp DPC. TCRdb independently ran MiXCR on the RACE reads; one entry per CDR3 protein. Altogether about 82,000 distinct CDR3 sequences are present, about 10% being singletons, with the ten largest covering around 3.7%. V shed 3 bases and J shed 9 bases, with 12 bases lying between them. The CDR3 is made up of 13 amino acids. Germline assignment: CDR1 LNHDA and CDR2 SQIVND (reference sequence). The receptor was derived from a woman aged 50 to 65 with alopecia areata. Some clones in this sample may be carry-over from other donors' samples. This chain uses TRBV19 with TRBJ2-4, with D perhaps matching TRBD1 or TRBD2 (5 bases each). The input for sequencing was whole blood, taken in connection with sensitization to the hapten diphenylcyclopropenone (DPC). The CDR3 loop reads CASSIGEGSIQYF. CDR3 DNA sequence: TGTGCCAGTAGTATCGGAGAGGGGAGCATTCAGTACTTC. The variable domain in full, with the rest retrieved from reference TRBV19 and TRBJ2-4, is DGGITQSPKYLFRKEGQNVTLSCEQNLNHDAMYWYRQDPGQGLRLIYYSQIVNDFQKGDIAEGYSVSREKKESFPLTVTSAQKNPTAFYLCASSIGEGSIQYFGAGTRLSVL.